Each of the 11 T cell receptor beta chains below was sequenced from the same sample in a study of radiation and T cells in renal cell carcinoma (TCRdb year 2020). Libraries were built with the immunoSEQ multiplex PCR assay. The clones in this table, taken by TCRdb from immuneACCESS, are in-frame only. Not every clone is retained; where verified, under half of the shortfall comes from an unresolved V gene, and the cause of the rest is unknown. For this sample the table gives 100,000 or so clones, of which less than 90% were detected only once. Approximately 8% of the sample rests with the top ten. The time point label corresponds to: baseline pretreatment blood. Read against the paper, the sample's treatment or condition label means: 15 Gy SBRT to primary tumor, nephrectomy 4 weeks later. This material consisted of blood, taken from a patient whose treatment included radiotherapy and nephrectomy. The receptors were sampled from a man aged 50-60 years with renal cell carcinoma.

This chain uses TRBV9 with TRBJ1-3; D is undetermined. Germline lookup yields CDR1 SGDLS and CDR2 YYNGEE. Deletions cut 3 bases from V and 0 bases from J, with 10 bases between. The CDR3 length is 15 residues. CDR3 in amino acids: CASSAAVSSGNTIYF. The CDR3 DNA reads TGTGCCAGCAGCGCGGCGGTAAGCTCTGGAAACACCATATATTTT.

The chain recombines TRBV27 with TRBJ2-6, with D perhaps assigned TRBD1 or TRBD2 (5 bases each). The CDR3 spans 16 residues. V lost 6 bases, J lost 0 bases, and 12 bases lay in between. Germline V gives CDR1 MNHEY, CDR2 SMNVEV (reference sequence). The CDR3 loop is CASRRTGTSGANVLTF. Written as DNA, the CDR3 is TGTGCCAGCAGGCGTACCGGGACCTCTGGGGCCAACGTCCTGACTTTC.

The chain carries TRBV4-1 and TRBJ1-6, with D unclear. The CDR3 totals 18 residues. The V and J ends lost 4 bases and 2 bases respectively, with 18 bases between them. CDR1 is MGHRA and CDR2 is YSYEKL in the germline V gene. The CDR3 loop is CASSPPGGSIAYNSPLHF. The CDR3 DNA follows: TGCGCCAGCAGCCCCCCCGGCGGTTCTATCGCCTATAATTCACCCCTCCACTTT.

Only a few counts were recorded for this clone. This chain connects TRBV5-4 to TRBJ2-1; D remains ambiguous. V lost 3 bases to trimming and J lost 4 bases, with 11 bases between them. The germline CDR1 and CDR2 sequences are SGHNT and YYREEE (reference sequence). This CDR3 contains 14 residues. CDR3 loop: CASSYDGVYNEQFF. The DNA of the CDR3 is TGTGCCAGCAGCTACGACGGAGTATACAATGAGCAGTTCTTC.

V is TRBV6-5 and J is TRBJ1-2; TRBD1 matches at 8 bases. Germline values: CDR1 MNHEY, CDR2 SVGAGI. The V segment lost 7 bases and the J segment 4 bases; nucleotides outside the gene matches: 8. The CDR3 totals 14 residues. The chain's CDR3 is CASNLRQGSYGYTF. In nucleotides, the CDR3 is TGTGCCAGCAACCTACGACAGGGGTCCTATGGCTACACCTTC.

This clone was detected once. This chain links TRBV5-1 with TRBJ2-7, with TRBD1 identical over 11 bases. Trimming cost V 4 bases and J 6 bases; bases outside gene matches: 6. This CDR3 region has 14 residues. The V gene's germline CDR1 is SGHRS and CDR2 YFSETQ. CDR3 bases: TGCGCCAGCAGCCCGGGACAGGGGGAGGGCGAGCAGTACTTC. Translation gives CASSPGQGEGEQYF.

The CDR3 region is CASSLGSGATYEQYF. DNA for the CDR3: TGTGCCAGCAGCTTAGGAAGCGGGGCCACCTACGAGCAGTACTTC. The chain combines TRBV11-2 with TRBJ2-7; TRBD2 matches at 7 bases. Germline loops: CDR1 SGHAT, CDR2 FQNNGV. The CDR3 has 15 residues. V was clipped by 1 base and J by 2 bases; unmatched bases: 5.

This chain connects TRBV11-2 to TRBJ1-2, with D hard to call. V was pared by 0 bases and J by 2 bases, with 4 bases between. Germline-derived CDR1 and CDR2 are SGHAT and FQNNGV. CDR3 length: 13 residues. DNA of the CDR3: TGTGCCAGCAGCTTAGAGGGGAACTATGGCTACACCTTC. Protein sequence: CASSLEGNYGYTF.

The sample holds a few counts of this clone. The chain joins TRBV27 to TRBJ2-1; 9 bases map to TRBD2. From germline, CDR1 is MNHEY and CDR2 SMNVEV (reference sequence). The V segment lost 2 bases and the J segment 2 bases; nucleotides outside the gene matches: 1. This CDR3 comprises 15 residues. CDR3 sequence: CASSLIAGAYNEQFF. In DNA, the CDR3 is TGTGCCAGCAGTTTAATAGCGGGAGCCTACAATGAGCAGTTCTTC.

The V and J genes are TRBV7-2 and TRBJ2-2, with D unresolved. Germline V gives CDR1 SGHTA, CDR2 FQGNSA. The CDR3 contains 13 residues. V was pared by 1 base and J by 8 bases, with 8 bases between. CDR3 residues: CASSLVLPGELFF. For the CDR3, the DNA is TGTGCCAGCAGCTTAGTTCTCCCTGGGGAGCTGTTTTTT.

This sequence joins TRBV5-6 and TRBJ1-3; D remains ambiguous. This CDR3 spans 15 amino acids. The V gene lost 4 bases and the J gene lost 0 bases, with 11 bases spanning the gap. In germline, CDR1 is SGHDT, CDR2 YYEEEE. Here the CDR3 DNA reads TGTGCCAGCAGCCGACTTGTTTACTCTGGAAACACCATATATTTT. Residues: CASSRLVYSGNTIYF.